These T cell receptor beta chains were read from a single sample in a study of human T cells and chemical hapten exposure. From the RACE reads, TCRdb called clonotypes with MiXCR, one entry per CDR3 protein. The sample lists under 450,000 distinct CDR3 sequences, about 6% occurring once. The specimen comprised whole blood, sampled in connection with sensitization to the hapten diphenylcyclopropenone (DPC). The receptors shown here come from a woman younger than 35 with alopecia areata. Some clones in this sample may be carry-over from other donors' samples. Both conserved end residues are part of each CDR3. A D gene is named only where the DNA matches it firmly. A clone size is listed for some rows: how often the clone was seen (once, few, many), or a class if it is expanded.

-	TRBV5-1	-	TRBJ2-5	TGCGCCAGCAGCTTCGGGGGTCACCAAGAGACCCAGTACTTC	CASSFGGHQETQYF
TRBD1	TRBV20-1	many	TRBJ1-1	TGCAGTGCCCCCAGACAGGGGAGCACTGAAGCTTTCTTT	CSAPRQGSTEAFF
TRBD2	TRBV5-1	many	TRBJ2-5	TGCGCCAGCAGCCCCCCAACCGGGACTAGCGGGGGAGAGACCCAGTACTTC	CASSPPTGTSGGETQYF
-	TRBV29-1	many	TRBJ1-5	TGCAGCGCTGGCCGGGACCCCAAAGGGGTCAACAATCAGCCCCAGCATTTT	CSAGRDPKGVNNQPQHF
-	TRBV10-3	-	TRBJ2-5	TGTGCCATCAGTGAGCCAGGTCAAACCCAGTACTTC	CAISEPGQTQYF
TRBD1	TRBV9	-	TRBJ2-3	TGTGCCAGCAGCTCCACGGGACAGGGGTGGGATACGCAGTATTTT	CASSSTGQGWDTQYF
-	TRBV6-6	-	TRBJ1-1	TGTGCCAGCAGTTACTCGTCGGCGCGGGGAACTGAAGCTTTCTTT	CASSYSSARGTEAFF
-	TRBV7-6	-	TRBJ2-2	TGTGCCAGCAGCTTCGGCCCGAGCACCGGGGAGCTGTTTTTT	CASSFGPSTGELFF
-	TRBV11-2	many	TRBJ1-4	TGTGCCAGCAGCTTAGATACCTCTAAACTGTTTTTT	CASSLDTSKLFF
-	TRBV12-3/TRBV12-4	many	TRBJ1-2	TGTGCCAGCAGTTTAGTGGACTCCTTTGGCTACACCTTC	CASSLVDSFGYTF
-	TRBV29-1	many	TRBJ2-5	TGCAGCGTTGTTACCCCACCCGAAGAGACCCAGTACTTC	CSVVTPPEETQYF
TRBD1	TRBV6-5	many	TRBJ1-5	TGTGCCAGCAGTCAGGACAGGTTGAGCAATCAGCCCCAGCATTTT	CASSQDRLSNQPQHF
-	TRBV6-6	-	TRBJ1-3	TGTGCCAGCAGTCGAGGACCTTCTGGAAACACCATATATTTT	CASSRGPSGNTIYF
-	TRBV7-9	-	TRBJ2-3	TGTGCCAGCAGCTTAGCGAACGTCCCGTTT	CASSLANVPF
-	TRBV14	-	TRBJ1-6	TGTGCCAGCAGCCAATTGAGTTCACCCCTCCACTTT	CASSQLSSPLHF
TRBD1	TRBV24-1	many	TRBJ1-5	TGTGCCACCAGTGATGCACGTTCAGGGGGCCGGCATCAGCCCCAGCATTTT	CATSDARSGGRHQPQHF
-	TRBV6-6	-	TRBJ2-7	TGTGCCAGCAGTTACATCCAGGGGCATAGTTCCTACGAGCAGTACTTC	CASSYIQGHSSYEQYF
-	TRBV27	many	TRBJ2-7	TGTGCCAGCAGTTTATGGGGGGCGCGGGGCTACGAGCAGTACTTC	CASSLWGARGYEQYF
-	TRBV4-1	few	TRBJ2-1	TGCGCCAGCAGCCAAAAGGCGGAGGAGCAGTTCTTC	CASSQKAEEQFF
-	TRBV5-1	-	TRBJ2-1	TGCGCCAGCAGCTTGGAAGGGGCTGACTACAATGAGCAGTTCTTC	CASSLEGADYNEQFF
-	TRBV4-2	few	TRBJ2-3	TGTGCCAGCAGCCAAGAACCCCGAGATACGCAGTATTTT	CASSQEPRDTQYF
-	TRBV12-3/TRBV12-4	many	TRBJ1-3	TGTGCCAGCAGTTCCCCCTCGGGCACCATATATTTT	CASSSPSGTIYF
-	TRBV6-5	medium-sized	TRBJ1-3	TGTGCCAGCAGTTATAGTCCGAACCCTGGAAACACCATATATTTT	CASSYSPNPGNTIYF
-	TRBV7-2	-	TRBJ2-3	TGTGCCAGCAGCTTATACCGGGGACGCTTCACAGATACGCAGTATTTT	CASSLYRGRFTDTQYF
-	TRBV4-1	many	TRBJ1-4	TGCGCCAGCAGGAATCCGTTCGGGGCTAATGAAAAACTGTTTTTT	CASRNPFGANEKLFF
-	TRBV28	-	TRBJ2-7	TGTGCCAGCTCGACGGGCGGGGCGCTCTCCTACGAGCAGTACTTC	CASSTGGALSYEQYF
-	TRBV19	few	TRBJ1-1	TGTGCCAGTAGAAGACCCCTGGCGGACACTGAAGCTTTCTTT	CASRRPLADTEAFF
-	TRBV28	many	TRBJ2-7	TGTGCCAGCAGTTTCCCCGGGCAGGGAGCCTACGAGCAGTACTTC	CASSFPGQGAYEQYF
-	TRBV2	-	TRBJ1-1	TGTGCCAGCAGGAGACAGGAGGGCACTGAAGCTTTCTTT	CASRRQEGTEAFF